A selection of T cell receptor beta chains follows, all from one sample in a study of T cells in Graves' hyperthyroidism and ophthalmopathy. TCRdb re-analysed the multiplex PCR reads in MiXCR, keeping a single row per CDR3 protein. The repertoire holds under 400,000 distinct CDR3 sequences, with around 23% as singletons. Sequenced: blood. Every receptor here comes from a woman aged 50 to 60 with Graves' hyperthyroidism. Both conserved end residues are part of each CDR3. D genes are given only for firm matches. Clone size, where shown, is once, few, many, or a class for clones that have expanded.

d_gene	j_gene	v_gene	abundance	CDR3aa	CDR3nt
.	TRBJ2-7	TRBV20-1	many	CSARGALIEQYF	TGCAGTGCTAGGGGGGCGTTGATCGAGCAGTACTTC
.	TRBJ2-1	TRBV5-6	many	CASSLAGIGSLNEQFF	TGTGCCAGCAGCTTGGCAGGTATTGGGAGTCTCAATGAGCAGTTCTTC
TRBD1	TRBJ2-7	TRBV7-8	many	CASSLGRDRGKEQYF	TGTGCCAGCAGCTTAGGCCGGGACAGGGGAAAAGAGCAGTACTTC
.	TRBJ1-3	TRBV5-1	.	CASSLGDSGNTIYF	TGCGCCAGCAGCTTAGGGGACTCTGGAAACACCATATATTTT
.	TRBJ1-1	TRBV4-1	few	CASSLGGNRAAFF	TGCGCCAGCAGCCTAGGGGGGAACAGGGCAGCTTTCTTT
TRBD2	TRBJ2-1	TRBV5-1	once	CASSSTGLVINEQFF	TGCGCCAGCAGCTCGACGGGACTAGTAATAAATGAGCAGTTCTTC
.	TRBJ2-7	TRBV20-1	many	CSARPPAGNYEQYF	TGCAGTGCTAGACCGCCGGCAGGGAACTACGAGCAGTACTTC
TRBD2	TRBJ2-2	TRBV24-1	many	CATETSGTGELFF	TGTGCCACCGAGACTAGCGGGACCGGGGAGCTGTTTTTT
TRBD2	TRBJ2-3	TRBV20-1	.	CSARAGTSGRASTDTQYF	TGCAGTGCTAGGGCCGGGACTAGCGGGAGAGCTAGCACAGATACGCAGTATTTT
TRBD2	TRBJ2-7	TRBV11-2	few	CASSLLTSGIVYEQYF	TGTGCCAGCAGCTTACTGACTAGCGGGATTGTTTACGAGCAGTACTTC
TRBD1	TRBJ2-7	TRBV7-9	many	CASSLGQGRSYEQYF	TGTGCCAGCAGCTTAGGACAGGGAAGGAGTTACGAGCAGTACTTC
TRBD1	TRBJ1-1	TRBV28	many	CASSFTLPQGASEAFF	TGTGCCAGCAGTTTTACCTTGCCACAGGGGGCCTCTGAAGCTTTCTTT
.	TRBJ1-3	TRBV2	many	CASSEDVWGSGNTIYF	TGTGCCAGCAGTGAAGATGTCTGGGGCTCTGGAAACACCATATATTTT
.	TRBJ1-3	TRBV20-1	many	CSARVRVVSAGNTIYF	TGCAGTGCTAGAGTTCGGGTAGTATCGGCTGGAAACACCATATATTTT
TRBD1	TRBJ2-5	TRBV12-3/TRBV12-4	many	CASSFKTGTETQYF	TGTGCCAGCAGTTTCAAGACAGGGACAGAGACCCAGTACTTC
TRBD1	TRBJ1-1	TRBV29-1	many	CSVKTGGRDTEAFF	TGCAGCGTAAAAACAGGGGGCAGGGACACTGAAGCTTTCTTT
.	TRBJ2-3	TRBV2	.	CASRVLASGTDTQYF	TGTGCCAGCAGGGTCCTAGCGAGCGGTACAGATACGCAGTATTTT
.	TRBJ2-5	TRBV20-1	once	CSARDGRVSQETQYF	TGCAGTGCTAGAGACGGCAGGGTGTCTCAAGAGACCCAGTACTTC
.	TRBJ2-2	TRBV28	.	CASSSSETPNTGELFF	TGTGCCAGCAGTTCGTCCGAGACACCGAACACCGGGGAGCTGTTTTTT
TRBD2	TRBJ2-5	TRBV28	.	CASSFTSGGIETQYF	TGTGCCAGCAGTTTCACTAGCGGGGGGATAGAGACCCAGTACTTC
.	TRBJ2-3	TRBV20-1	many	CSARAPPDTQYF	TGCAGTGCTAGGGCACCGCCCGATACGCAGTATTTT
TRBD2	TRBJ2-1	TRBV4-1	few	CASSQVLAAYNEQFF	TGCGCCAGCAGCCAAGTACTAGCGGCTTACAATGAGCAGTTCTTC
.	TRBJ1-2	TRBV7-9	many	CASSLLVLSNYGYTF	TGTGCCAGCAGCTTATTAGTACTCTCAAACTATGGCTACACCTTC
TRBD1	TRBJ2-2	TRBV27	many	CASSFLGQGRPRELFF	TGTGCCAGCAGTTTTTTGGGACAGGGTCGCCCCCGGGAGCTGTTTTTT
TRBD2	TRBJ2-5	TRBV5-4	.	CASSPQTSGRAGAETQYF	TGTGCCAGCAGCCCCCAGACTAGCGGGAGGGCCGGTGCAGAGACCCAGTACTTC
.	TRBJ1-3	TRBV11-3	.	CASSSKRGGGNTIYF	TGTGCCAGCAGCAGTAAAAGGGGCGGTGGAAACACCATATATTTT
TRBD2	TRBJ2-1	TRBV7-6	many	CASSGSGGTSYNEQFF	TGTGCCAGCAGCGGTAGCGGGGGTACCTCCTACAATGAGCAGTTCTTC
.	TRBJ2-3	TRBV6-1	many	CASSVGASTDTQYF	TGTGCCAGCAGTGTGGGCGCTAGCACAGATACGCAGTATTTT
TRBD1	TRBJ2-7	TRBV3-1	many	CASSQGTGSTYEQYF	TGTGCCAGCAGCCAAGGGACAGGGTCGACCTACGAGCAGTACTTC
.	TRBJ2-3	TRBV20-1	.	CSVGRAYGVDTQYF	TGCAGTGTTGGCCGGGCTTACGGTGTCGATACGCAGTATTTT
.	TRBJ2-7	TRBV20-1	many	CSATALPYEQYF	TGCAGTGCTACCGCCTTACCCTACGAGCAGTACTTC